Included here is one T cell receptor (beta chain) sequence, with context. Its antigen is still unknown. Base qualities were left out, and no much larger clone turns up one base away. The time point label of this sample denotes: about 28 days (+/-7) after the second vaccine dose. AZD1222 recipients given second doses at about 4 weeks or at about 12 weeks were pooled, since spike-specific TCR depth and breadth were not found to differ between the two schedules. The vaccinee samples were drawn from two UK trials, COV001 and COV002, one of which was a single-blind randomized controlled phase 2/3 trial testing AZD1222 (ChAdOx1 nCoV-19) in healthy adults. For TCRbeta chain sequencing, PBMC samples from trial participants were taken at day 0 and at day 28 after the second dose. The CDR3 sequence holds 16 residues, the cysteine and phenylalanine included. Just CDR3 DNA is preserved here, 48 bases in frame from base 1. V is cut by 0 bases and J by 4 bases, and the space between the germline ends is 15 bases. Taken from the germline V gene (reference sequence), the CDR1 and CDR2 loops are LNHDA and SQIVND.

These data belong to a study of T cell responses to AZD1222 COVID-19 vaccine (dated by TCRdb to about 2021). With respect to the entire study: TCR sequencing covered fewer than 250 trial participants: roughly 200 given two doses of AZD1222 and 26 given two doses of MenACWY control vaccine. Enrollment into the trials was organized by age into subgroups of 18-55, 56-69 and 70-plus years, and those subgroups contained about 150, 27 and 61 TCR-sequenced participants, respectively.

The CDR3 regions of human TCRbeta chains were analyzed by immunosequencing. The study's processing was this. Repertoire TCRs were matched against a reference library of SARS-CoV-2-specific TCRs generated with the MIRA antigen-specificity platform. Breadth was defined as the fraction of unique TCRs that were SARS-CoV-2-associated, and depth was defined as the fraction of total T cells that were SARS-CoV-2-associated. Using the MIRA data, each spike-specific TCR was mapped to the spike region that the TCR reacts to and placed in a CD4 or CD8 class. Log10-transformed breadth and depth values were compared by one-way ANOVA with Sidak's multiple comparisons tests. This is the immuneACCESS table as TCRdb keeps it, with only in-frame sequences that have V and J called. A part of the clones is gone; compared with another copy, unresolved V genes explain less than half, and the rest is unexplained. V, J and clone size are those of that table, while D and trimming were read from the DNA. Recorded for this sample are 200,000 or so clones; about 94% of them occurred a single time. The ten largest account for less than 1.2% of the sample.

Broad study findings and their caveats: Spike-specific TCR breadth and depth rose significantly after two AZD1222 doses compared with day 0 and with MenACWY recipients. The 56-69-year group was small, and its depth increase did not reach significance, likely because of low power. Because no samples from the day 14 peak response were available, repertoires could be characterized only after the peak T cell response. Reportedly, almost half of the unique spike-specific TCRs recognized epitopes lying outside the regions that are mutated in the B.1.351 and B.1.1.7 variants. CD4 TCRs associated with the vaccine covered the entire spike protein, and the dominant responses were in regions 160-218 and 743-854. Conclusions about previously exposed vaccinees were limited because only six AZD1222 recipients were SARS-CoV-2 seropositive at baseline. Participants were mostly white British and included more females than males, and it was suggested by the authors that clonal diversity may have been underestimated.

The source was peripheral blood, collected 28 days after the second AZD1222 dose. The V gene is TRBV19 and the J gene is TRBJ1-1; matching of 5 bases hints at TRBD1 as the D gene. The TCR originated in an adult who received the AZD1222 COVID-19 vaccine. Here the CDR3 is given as CASSIDRRAVSTEAFF. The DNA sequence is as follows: TGTGCCAGTAGTATAGACCGCAGGGCCGTGAGCACTGAAGCTTTCTTT.